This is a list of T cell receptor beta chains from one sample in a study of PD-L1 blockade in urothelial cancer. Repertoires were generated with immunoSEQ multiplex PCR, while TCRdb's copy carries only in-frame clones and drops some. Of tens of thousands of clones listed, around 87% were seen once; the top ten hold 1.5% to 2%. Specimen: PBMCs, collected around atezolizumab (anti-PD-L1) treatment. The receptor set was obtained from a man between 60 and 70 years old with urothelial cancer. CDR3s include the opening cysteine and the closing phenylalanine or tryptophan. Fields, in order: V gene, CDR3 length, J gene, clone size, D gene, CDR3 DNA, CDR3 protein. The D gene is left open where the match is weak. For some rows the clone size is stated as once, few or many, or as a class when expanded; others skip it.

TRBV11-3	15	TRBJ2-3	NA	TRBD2	TGTGCCAGCAGTCCGACTAGCGGCTTCACAGATACGCAGTATTTT	CASSPTSGFTDTQYF
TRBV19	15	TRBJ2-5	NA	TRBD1	TGTGCCAGTAGTCTCGGGGGGACAGGGCAAGAGACCCAGTACTTC	CASSLGGTGQETQYF
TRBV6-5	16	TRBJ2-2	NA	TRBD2	TGTGCCAGCAGTTTTGGAGCGGGAGCGGGGACCGGGGAGCTGTTTTTT	CASSFGAGAGTGELFF
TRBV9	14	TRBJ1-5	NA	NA	TGTGCCAGCAGCTACGGGGTTAGCAATCAGCCCCAGCATTTT	CASSYGVSNQPQHF
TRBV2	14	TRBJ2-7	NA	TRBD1	TGTGCCAGCAGTTACCGGGACAGGGGATACGAGCAGTACTTC	CASSYRDRGYEQYF
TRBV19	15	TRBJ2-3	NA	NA	TGTGCCAGTAGTGTCGGACTCATCCTAACGGATACGCAGTATTTT	CASSVGLILTDTQYF
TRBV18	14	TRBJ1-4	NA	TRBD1	TGTGCCAGCTCACTGACAGGGTCTAATGAAAAACTGTTTTTT	CASSLTGSNEKLFF
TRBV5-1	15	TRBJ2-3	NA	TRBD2	TGCGCCACCAAGTCCGGGGGGGCCAAGACAGATACGCAGTATTTT	CATKSGGAKTDTQYF
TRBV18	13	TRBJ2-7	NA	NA	TGTGCCAGCTCACGGGCCGGAAAGGACGAGCAGTACTTC	CASSRAGKDEQYF
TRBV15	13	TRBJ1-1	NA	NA	TGTGCCACCAGCAGAGATCTACGTACTGAAGCTTTCTTT	CATSRDLRTEAFF
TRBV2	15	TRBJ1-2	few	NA	TGTGCCAGCAGTGGGTTTCAGGGGACTAACTATGGCTACACCTTC	CASSGFQGTNYGYTF
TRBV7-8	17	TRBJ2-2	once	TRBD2	TGTGCCAGCAGCTTATCCCGGACTAGCGGGGTCACCGGGGAGCTGTTTTTT	CASSLSRTSGVTGELFF
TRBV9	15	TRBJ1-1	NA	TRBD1	TGTGCCAGCAGCGGACAGGGGGCGCAGGACACTGAAGCTTTCTTT	CASSGQGAQDTEAFF
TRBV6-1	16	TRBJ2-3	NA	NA	TGTGCCAGCAGTGAAGCTTATACAGCTAGCACAGATACGCAGTATTTT	CASSEAYTASTDTQYF
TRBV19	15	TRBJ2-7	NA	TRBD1	TGTGCCAGTAGTGAGGGACAGGGTATCTCCTACGAGCAGTACTTC	CASSEGQGISYEQYF
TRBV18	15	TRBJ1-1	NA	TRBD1	TGTGCCAGCTCACAAATTGTGGGACAGGCCACTGAAGCTTTCTTT	CASSQIVGQATEAFF
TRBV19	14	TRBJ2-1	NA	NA	TGTGCCAGTAGTATACTCCGACAGAACAATGAGCAGTTCTTC	CASSILRQNNEQFF
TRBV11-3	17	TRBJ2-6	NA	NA	TGTGCCAAAGGGGCAGCAGTCCAAATCTCTGGGGCCAACGTCCTGACTTTC	CAKGAAVQISGANVLTF
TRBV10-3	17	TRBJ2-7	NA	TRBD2	TGTGCCATCAGTAGTTCTAGCGGAGGGGTCCGGTCCTACGAGCAGTACTTC	CAISSSSGGVRSYEQYF
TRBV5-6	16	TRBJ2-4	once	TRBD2	TGTGCCAGCAGCTCCTTAGCGGGAGGGCAAAAAAACATTCAGTACTTC	CASSSLAGGQKNIQYF
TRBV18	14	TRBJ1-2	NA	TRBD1	TGTGCCAGCTCACCAGCAGGGGGGAACTATGGCTACACCTTC	CASSPAGGNYGYTF
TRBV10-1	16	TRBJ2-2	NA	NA	TGCGCCAGCAGTGACTTCGGACATTCGAACACCGGGGAGCTGTTTTTT	CASSDFGHSNTGELFF
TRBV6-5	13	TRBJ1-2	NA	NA	TGTGCCAGCAGTTTGACACAGCACTATGGCTACACCTTC	CASSLTQHYGYTF
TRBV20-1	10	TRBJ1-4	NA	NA	TGCAGTGCCTATAATGAAAAACTGTTTTTT	CSAYNEKLFF
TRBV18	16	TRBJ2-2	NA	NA	TGTGCCAGCTCACCATCTAACGGAGGGAACACCGGGGAGCTGTTTTTT	CASSPSNGGNTGELFF
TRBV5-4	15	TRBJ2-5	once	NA	TGTGCCAGCAGCTTGGCCCGACTCCCCTATGAGACCCAGTACTTC	CASSLARLPYETQYF
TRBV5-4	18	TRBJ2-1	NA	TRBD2	TGTGCCAGCAGCTCGCAGGGCACTAGCGGCTTTCCCTACAATGAGCAGTTCTTC	CASSSQGTSGFPYNEQFF
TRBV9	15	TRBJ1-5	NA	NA	TGTGCCAGCAGCGAGGGGGGGTCTGGCAATCAGCCCCAGCATTTT	CASSEGGSGNQPQHF
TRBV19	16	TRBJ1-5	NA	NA	TGTGCCCAGGGGAAAAGGGAGTTCCAGCCAGGGCAGCCCCAGCATTTT	CAQGKREFQPGQPQHF
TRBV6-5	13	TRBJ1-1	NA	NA	TGTGCCAGCAGTCGTTCGGGATTCACTGAAGCTTTCTTT	CASSRSGFTEAFF
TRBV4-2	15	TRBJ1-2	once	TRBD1	TGTGCCAGCAGCCAAACAGGGGGAAGTGGGTATGGCTACACCTTC	CASSQTGGSGYGYTF
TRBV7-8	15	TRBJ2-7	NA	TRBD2	TGTGCCAGCAGCTTAGGACTAGCGGTGGGCTACGAGCAGTACTTC	CASSLGLAVGYEQYF
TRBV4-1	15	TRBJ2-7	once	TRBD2	TGCGCCAGCAGCCCACAGACTAGCGGACCCTACGAGCAGTACTTC	CASSPQTSGPYEQYF
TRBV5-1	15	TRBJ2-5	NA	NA	TGCGCCAGCAGCTTACAGCGTACAGGACAAGAGACCCAGTACTTC	CASSLQRTGQETQYF
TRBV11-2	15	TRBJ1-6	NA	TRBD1	TGTGCCAGCAGCTTAGTTGGGACAGGGGGTTCACCCCTCCACTTT	CASSLVGTGGSPLHF
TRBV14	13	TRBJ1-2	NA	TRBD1	TGTGCCAGCAGCCCCCGGCAGGGGGAAGGCTACACCTTC	CASSPRQGEGYTF
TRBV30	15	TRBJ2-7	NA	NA	TGTGCCTGGACCGGAAGCCGTCGGAGGGCCTACGAGCAGTACTTC	CAWTGSRRRAYEQYF